Presented here are 8 T cell receptor beta chains from one specimen sequenced in a study of control samples from healthy donors and cancer patients. The data were produced by immunoSEQ multiplex PCR, yet TCRdb's version contains in-frame clones alone and is incomplete. The sample records about 150,000 clones, 80% to 95% being singletons. The sequencing input was blood. The receptor set was obtained from a man aged 25-45 years in good health.

This chain joins TRBV7-9 and TRBJ1-1; no firm D call. Germline CDR1 is SEHNR and CDR2 is FQNEAQ (reference sequence). The CDR3 is 14 amino acids. The V gene lost 1 base and the J gene lost 5 bases, with 11 bases spanning the gap. In DNA, the CDR3 is TGTGCCAGCAGCTTAGTAGTTGGCAGGACTGAAGCTTTCTTT. It yields the protein CASSLVVGRTEAFF.

V is TRBV9 and J is TRBJ2-3, with 9 positions matching TRBD2. The CDR3 is made up of 15 amino acids. V shed 7 bases, J shed 5 bases, and the junction held 11 bases outside the gene matches. The germline gives CDR1 SGDLS, CDR2 YYNGEE. CDR3 DNA: TGTGCCAGCCAAGCGGGCGGGGGGGCAGGAGATACGCAGTATTTT. Encoded protein: CASQAGGGAGDTQYF.

This chain joins TRBV19 and TRBJ1-1; 8 bases match TRBD1. In germline, CDR1 is LNHDA, CDR2 SQIVND (reference sequence). This CDR3 comprises 14 residues. V trimming: 6 bases; J trimming: 2 bases; junction bases outside the gene matches: 5. This chain's CDR3 is CASRGTGVNTEAFF. The CDR3 DNA follows: TGTGCCAGTAGAGGGACAGGCGTAAACACTGAAGCTTTCTTT.

This clone occurred once. V usage is TRBV19 and J usage is TRBJ1-1, with 7 positions matching TRBD1. The trim removed 8 bases at V and 3 bases at J, leaving 6 bases unmatched. The CDR3 is 13 residues long. Germline values: CDR1 LNHDA, CDR2 SQIVND (reference sequence). This chain's CDR3 is CASQEGAHTEAFF. CDR3 nucleotide sequence: TGTGCCAGTCAGGAGGGGGCCCACACTGAAGCTTTCTTT.

V and J are TRBV7-3 and TRBJ1-2; D might be TRBD1 (5 bases). The germline V gene encodes CDR1 SGHTA and CDR2 FQGTGA. This CDR3 comprises 13 residues. The CDR3 region is CASRGRDEDGYTF. For the CDR3, the DNA is TGTGCTTCACGGGGCAGGGATGAAGATGGCTACACCTTC.

This rearrangement joins TRBV19 to TRBJ2-2, with D tentatively TRBD2 (7 bases). Germline assignment: CDR1 LNHDA and CDR2 SQIVND (reference sequence). The CDR3 has 16 amino acids. V dropped 1 base and J dropped 4 bases, with 13 bases sitting between them. Here the CDR3 DNA reads TGTGCCAGTAGTATAGGGGGGGGGCAGGTCACCGGGGAGCTGTTTTTT. It yields the protein CASSIGGGQVTGELFF. The complete variable domain, with remaining parts taken from reference TRBV19 and TRBJ2-2, reads DGGITQSPKYLFRKEGQNVTLSCEQNLNHDAMYWYRQDPGQGLRLIYYSQIVNDFQKGDIAEGYSVSREKKESFPLTVTSAQKNPTAFYLCASSIGGGQVTGELFFGEGSRLTVL.

The V gene is TRBV29-1, the J gene TRBJ2-2, with D hard to call. V was pared by 5 bases and J by 8 bases, with 9 bases between. This CDR3 has 11 amino acids. Germline V lookup: CDR1 SQVTM, CDR2 ANQGSEA. This chain's CDR3 is CSVSRLGELFF. The CDR3 DNA reads as TGCAGCGTTAGTCGCCTAGGGGAGCTGTTTTTT.

V is TRBV27 and J is TRBJ2-7; weak D call: TRBD2 (6 bases). The CDR3 is made up of 15 amino acids. In germline, CDR1 is MNHEY, CDR2 SMNVEV (reference sequence). V was pared by 1 base and J by 2 bases, with 12 bases between. In DNA, the CDR3 is TGTGCCAGCAGTTTATATCCGGGAGATACCTACGAGCAGTACTTC. Protein sequence: CASSLYPGDTYEQYF.